The 30 T cell receptor beta chains listed next were all sequenced from one sample in a study of OX40 agonist ivuxolimab in advanced cancers. Libraries were prepared by immunoSEQ multiplex PCR; TCRdb keeps only in-frame clonotypes and omits some of them. In the table there are tens of thousands of clones, roughly 92% of which are singletons. Source: CD4+ or CD8+ T cells sorted from blood, taken in a trial of the OX40 agonist ivuxolimab. All receptors come from an adult with an advanced solid tumor such as melanoma, head and neck, liver or kidney cancer.

V usage is TRBV29-1 and J usage is TRBJ2-7; 8 bases map to TRBD1. The germline V gene has CDR1 SQVTM and CDR2 ANQGSEA. The ends lost 5 bases at V and 4 bases at J; junction bases unmatched: 7. CDR3 length: 13 amino acids. The CDR3 loop is CSVYDRGEYEQYF. CDR3 in DNA: TGCAGCGTTTACGACAGGGGAGAATACGAGCAGTACTTC.

This chain uses TRBV4-1 with TRBJ2-3; D is uncertain. The germline V gene has CDR1 MGHRA and CDR2 YSYEKL. V lost 1 base to trimming and J lost 4 bases, with 6 bases between them. The CDR3 runs to 13 residues. The DNA of the CDR3 is TGCGCCAGCAGCCAAGTTCTACCAGATACGCAGTATTTT. This gives the protein CASSQVLPDTQYF.

The chain recombines TRBV13 with TRBJ1-2; no definite D call. V lost 4 bases and J lost 4, with 16 bases in between. CDR1 and CDR2 (germline): PRHDT, FYEKMQ (reference sequence). CDR3 length: 15 residues. The DNA for the CDR3 is TGTGCCAGCAGCTCCTCCACTCACGGAGTCTATGGCTACACCTTC. Protein product: CASSSSTHGVYGYTF.

The genes are TRBV4-1 and TRBJ1-6, with 10 bases that match TRBD1. The CDR3 loop spans 15 amino acids. J lost 7 bases, V lost 1 base, and 1 base had no gene match. The germline CDR1 and CDR2 sequences are MGHRA and YSYEKL. Written as DNA, the CDR3 is TGCGCCAGCAGCCAAGGGGGACAGGGGAATTCACCCCTCCACTTT. It encodes CASSQGGQGNSPLHF.

The J gene is TRBJ1-2, the V gene TRBV6-5; D is unresolved. V dropped 10 bases and J dropped 4 bases, with 16 bases sitting between them. The CDR3 consists of 13 residues. CDR1 MNHEY and CDR2 SVGAGI come from the germline V gene. The CDR3 region has the DNA TGTGCCACCTCTGGGCCGGGGTTCTATGGCTACACCTTC. This gives the protein CATSGPGFYGYTF.

The rearrangement links TRBV5-1 to TRBJ2-1; TRBD2 might be the D (5 bases). The CDR3 is made up of 15 amino acids. V was clipped by 2 bases and J by 2 bases, with 11 bases between them. Germline CDR1 SGHRS, CDR2 YFSETQ. The CDR3, as DNA: TGCGCCAGCAGCTTAGAGGGAGTCGCCTACAATGAGCAGTTCTTC. This sequence encodes CASSLEGVAYNEQFF.

The chain joins TRBV7-9 to TRBJ2-1; TRBD1 is a possible D gene (5 bases). The V end lost 6 bases, the J end lost 1 base, and 10 bases lay between the germline ends. The germline gives CDR1 SEHNR, CDR2 FQNEAQ (reference sequence). This CDR3 is built from 14 residues. The DNA of the CDR3 is TGTGCCAGCAGTAAAAAGGGGTCCTACAATGAGCAGTTCTTC. It is translated as CASSKKGSYNEQFF.

This rearrangement joins TRBV19 to TRBJ1-5; TRBD1 matches at 7 bases. After removal of 1 base from V and 0 bases from J, the junction contained 6 bases not matched to a gene. Germline V gene lookup returns CDR1 LNHDA and CDR2 SQIVND (reference sequence). The CDR3 spans 17 residues. CDR3: CASSIGGTENSNQPQHF. CDR3 coding DNA: TGTGCCAGTAGTATAGGTGGGACAGAGAATAGCAATCAGCCCCAGCATTTT.

The chain couples TRBV7-9 to TRBJ2-7; TRBD2 agrees at 8 bases. The trim removed 6 bases at V and 3 bases at J, leaving 10 bases unmatched. The CDR3 is 15 amino acids. Per the germline V gene, CDR1 is SEHNR and CDR2 is FQNEAQ (reference sequence). DNA of the CDR3: TGTGCCAGCAGTGAGACCGGGACTAGTGACTACGAGCAGTACTTC. Residues: CASSETGTSDYEQYF.

This chain uses TRBV6-5 with TRBJ2-1; 8 nucleotides align to TRBD2. CDR1 is MNHEY, CDR2 SVGAGI, per germline. The CDR3 sequence is 14 residues long. The V segment lost 4 bases and the J segment 8 bases; nucleotides outside the gene matches: 7. The CDR3 protein is CASSFISGTDEQFF. The DNA for the CDR3 is TGTGCCAGCAGTTTCATTAGCGGGACTGATGAGCAGTTCTTC.

This chain connects TRBV5-5 to TRBJ1-1; D unresolved. This CDR3 has 15 amino acids. The germline V gene has CDR1 SGHKS and CDR2 YYEKEE (reference sequence). Trimming cost V 0 bases and J 1 base, with 10 bases left between them. CDR3 region: CASSLDWTANTEAFF. DNA for the CDR3: TGTGCCAGCAGCTTGGACTGGACGGCGAACACTGAAGCTTTCTTT.

This chain connects TRBV6-1 to TRBJ1-1; a weak D match, TRBD1 (5 bases). The CDR3 covers 15 residues. In germline, CDR1 is MNHNS, CDR2 SASEGT. V dropped 0 bases and J dropped 0 bases, with 8 bases sitting between them. The CDR3 loop reads CASSEASGLNTEAFF. DNA for the CDR3: TGTGCCAGCAGTGAAGCGTCGGGACTGAACACTGAAGCTTTCTTT.

This clone was recorded only once. This chain connects TRBV2 to TRBJ2-7; D might be TRBD2 (5 bases). The CDR3 totals 14 residues. Trimming took off 8 bases at V and 6 bases at J, with 20 bases between the two ends. Germline V gene data show CDR1 as SNHLY and CDR2 as FYNNEI. The CDR3 DNA is TGTGCCAGCGCCCGGGGTACCGAGATGATCGAGCAGTACTTC. It codes for CASARGTEMIEQYF.

The chain uses TRBV18 and TRBJ1-2; TRBD1 aligns across 7 bases. The J segment lost 2 bases and the V segment lost 3 bases, leaving 12 bases of the junction unmatched. The CDR3 sequence is 17 residues long. The germline CDR1 and CDR2 sequences are KGHSH and LQKENI. As DNA, the CDR3 is TGTGCCAGCTCACCCTCAGGGGGTTCGGTTAGAAACTATGGCTACACCTTC. This translates into CASSPSGGSVRNYGYTF.

This clone was counted once. The V and J genes are TRBV6-5 and TRBJ2-7; 7 nucleotides match TRBD1. The CDR3 contains 15 residues. Losses at the gene ends were 4 bases for V and 2 bases for J; bases not matched to a gene: 8. Per germline, CDR1 MNHEY and CDR2 SVGAGI. CDR3 sequence reads: CASSSDREGTYEQYF. CDR3 nucleotide sequence: TGTGCCAGCAGTTCCGACAGGGAAGGGACCTACGAGCAGTACTTC.

This sequence joins TRBV7-9 and TRBJ2-7; either TRBD1 or TRBD2 may supply D (5 bases each). This CDR3 region has 13 residues. Trimming took 5 bases from V and 5 from J, leaving 13 bases between them. CDR1 is SEHNR and CDR2 is FQNEAQ in the germline V gene (reference sequence). CDR3 coding DNA: TGTGCCAGCAGCCAGCGCCGGGGCGACGAGCAGTACTTC. It translates to CASSQRRGDEQYF.

The chain joins TRBV11-2 to TRBJ1-2; no definite D call. V lost 4 bases and J 3 bases, leaving 15 bases between the germline ends. Germline assignment: CDR1 SGHAT and CDR2 FQNNGV. This CDR3 spans 15 amino acids. The CDR3, as DNA: TGTGCCAGCAGCTCGCGGGTCCTTACGGACTATGGCTACACCTTC. As protein: CASSSRVLTDYGYTF.

The chain has TRBV5-5 and TRBJ1-2; 8 bases are shared with TRBD1. V lost 0 bases, J lost 2 bases, and 3 bases stayed unmatched. The CDR3 contains 15 residues. CDR1 and CDR2 from the germline V gene are SGHKS and YYEKEE (reference sequence). The CDR3 DNA reads TGTGCCAGCAGCTTGGGACAGGGGCTCAACTATGGCTACACCTTC. Its protein is CASSLGQGLNYGYTF.

This clone has a single count. V and J are TRBV11-2 and TRBJ2-1; D gene uncertain. The CDR3 is 12 amino acids. The V end lost 7 bases, the J end lost 7 bases, and 11 bases lay between the germline ends. Germline lookup yields CDR1 SGHAT and CDR2 FQNNGV. CDR3 sequence reads: CASTLYGNEQFF. The CDR3 bases are TGTGCCAGCACACTATACGGGAATGAGCAGTTCTTC. Drawing the rest from reference TRBV11-2 and TRBJ2-1, the complete variable domain is EAGVAQSPRYKIIEKRQSVAFWCNPISGHATLYWYQQILGQGPKLLIQFQNNGVVDDSQLPKDRFSAERLKGVDSTLKIQPAKLEDSAVYLCASTLYGNEQFFGPGTRLTVL.

This rearrangement joins TRBV14 to TRBJ2-7; no definite D call. V lost 5 bases to trimming and J lost 3 bases, with 11 bases between them. Per the germline V gene, CDR1 is SGHDN and CDR2 is FVKESK. The CDR3 is made up of 13 amino acids. The CDR3 DNA reads TGTGCCAGCAGCGGATTCGAGGACTACGAGCAGTACTTC. It specifies CASSGFEDYEQYF.

This clone has only one observation. Other nucleotide sequences in the sample specify the same CDR3. The CDR3 loop reads CASSYSGSSYNEQFF. DNA of the CDR3: TGTGCCAGCAGTTACAGCGGGAGCTCCTACAATGAGCAGTTCTTC. The rearrangement joins TRBV6-5 to TRBJ2-1; 8 bases match TRBD2. V lost 2 bases to trimming and J lost 0 bases; unmatched junction nucleotides: 0. Germline V gene lookup returns CDR1 MNHEY and CDR2 SVGAGI. This CDR3 spans 15 amino acids.

The rearrangement links TRBV11-2 to TRBJ2-3; D may be TRBD2 (7 bases). The CDR3 consists of 19 residues. CDR1 and CDR2 from the germline V gene are SGHAT and FQNNGV. Deletions cut 4 bases from V and 4 bases from J, with 27 bases between. The CDR3 spells CASSSMLKGGEGPPDTQYF. CDR3 DNA: TGTGCCAGCAGCTCTATGCTAAAGGGGGGGGAGGGTCCCCCAGATACGCAGTATTTT.

The chain couples TRBV4-1 to TRBJ2-5, with 10 bases matching TRBD2. Germline values: CDR1 MGHRA, CDR2 YSYEKL. This CDR3 is 15 amino acids long. Trimming at V came to 3 bases and at J to 5 bases, leaving 6 bases not matched to a gene. CDR3 DNA sequence: TGCGCCAGCAGCCACCTAGCGGGAGCAGGGGAGACCCAGTACTTC. It codes for CASSHLAGAGETQYF.

The chain is built from TRBV6-5 and TRBJ1-1; weak D call: TRBD1 (5 bases). The V end was cut by 2 bases, the J end by 0 bases, with 7 bases between. Germline lookup yields CDR1 MNHEY and CDR2 SVGAGI. The CDR3 runs to 14 residues. The CDR3 DNA follows: TGTGCCAGCAGTTACGACAGTATGAACACTGAAGCTTTCTTT. This translates into CASSYDSMNTEAFF.

This sequence joins TRBV5-1 and TRBJ1-5; D remains ambiguous. The germline gives CDR1 SGHRS, CDR2 YFSETQ. The CDR3 has 15 residues. Trimming left V 1 base short and J 0 bases short, with 8 bases between. Here the CDR3 DNA reads TGCGCCAGCAGCTTGACGCCGTATAGCAATCAGCCCCAGCATTTT. The encoded protein is CASSLTPYSNQPQHF.

The chain is built from TRBV19 and TRBJ2-7, with 10 nucleotides matching TRBD1. The CDR3 has 15 residues. Per the germline V gene, CDR1 is LNHDA and CDR2 is SQIVND (reference sequence). With V trimmed by 1 base and J by 1 base, 1 base remained unmatched. The CDR3 spells CASSIAGQGSYEQYF. The CDR3 nucleotides are TGTGCCAGTAGTATAGCGGGACAGGGGTCCTACGAGCAGTACTTC.

The chain is built from TRBV12-5 and TRBJ2-2; 9 nucleotides align to TRBD1. Germline V CDR1 and CDR2: LGHNT, FRNRAP. The CDR3 has 15 amino acids. The V and J ends lost 6 bases and 7 bases, in that order; junction bases with no gene match: 9. The CDR3, as DNA: TGTGCTAGTGGACCAGGGACAGGGAAGATCGGGGAGCTGTTTTTT. This encodes CASGPGTGKIGELFF.

This chain connects TRBV7-9 to TRBJ2-7; D remains ambiguous. This CDR3 is 11 amino acids long. The V end was cut by 2 bases, the J end by 4 bases, with 3 bases between. Per the germline V gene, CDR1 is SEHNR and CDR2 is FQNEAQ (reference sequence). The CDR3 is CASSLKYEQYF. The CDR3 nucleotides read TGTGCCAGCAGCTTAAAGTACGAGCAGTACTTC. The full variable domain, its missing parts supplied by reference TRBV7-9 and TRBJ2-7, is DTGVSQNPRHKITKRGQNVTFRCDPISEHNRLYWYRQTLGQGPEFLTYFQNEAQLEKSRLLSDRFSAERPKGSFSTLEIQRTEQGDSAMYLCASSLKYEQYFGPGTRLTVT.

The chain has TRBV7-2 and TRBJ2-3, with TRBD2 identical over 10 bases. Germline V lookup: CDR1 SGHTA, CDR2 FQGNSA. The CDR3 contains 15 residues. Trimming cost V 5 bases and J 4 bases; bases outside gene matches: 6. The CDR3: CASSIGTSDADTQYF. The CDR3 DNA sequence: TGTGCCAGCAGCATCGGGACTAGCGATGCAGATACGCAGTATTTT.

This chain connects TRBV11-2 to TRBJ2-2, with D perhaps being TRBD1 or TRBD2 (6 bases each). CDR1 and CDR2 (germline): SGHAT, FQNNGV. V lost 8 bases and J lost 7, with 23 bases in between. The CDR3 loop spans 16 amino acids. CDR3 in amino acids: CASGSAVSGAFGELFF. CDR3 sequence (DNA): TGTGCCAGCGGATCTGCGGTGTCGGGGGCCTTCGGGGAGCTGTTTTTT.